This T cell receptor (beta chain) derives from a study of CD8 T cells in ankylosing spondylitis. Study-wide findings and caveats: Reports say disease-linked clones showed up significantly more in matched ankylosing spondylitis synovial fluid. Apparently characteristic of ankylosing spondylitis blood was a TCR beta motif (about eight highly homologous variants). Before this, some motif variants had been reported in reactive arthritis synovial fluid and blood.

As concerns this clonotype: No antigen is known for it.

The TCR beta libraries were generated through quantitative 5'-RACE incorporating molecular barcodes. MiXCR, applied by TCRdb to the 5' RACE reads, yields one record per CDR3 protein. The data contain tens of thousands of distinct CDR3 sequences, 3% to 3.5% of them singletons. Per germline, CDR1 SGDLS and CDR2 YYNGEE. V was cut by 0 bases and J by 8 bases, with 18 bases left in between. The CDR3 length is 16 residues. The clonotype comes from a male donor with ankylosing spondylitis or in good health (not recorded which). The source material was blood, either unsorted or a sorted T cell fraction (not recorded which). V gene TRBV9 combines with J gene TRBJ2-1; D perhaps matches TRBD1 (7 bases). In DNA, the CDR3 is TGTGCCAGCAGCGTAGGGGCCGGGGCAGGGGGGCATGAGCAGTTCTTC. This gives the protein CASSVGAGAGGHEQFF.